This entry lists 18 T cell receptor beta chains sequenced from one sample in a study of blood T cell repertoires in COVID-19. Assay: immunoSEQ multiplex PCR; the TCRdb copy retains only in-frame clones and omits some. The sample shows about 42,000 clones, around 89% of them seen only once. What was sequenced was peripheral blood. These receptors all stem from a human donor in a cohort sampled during active COVID-19.

CDR3 residues: CATHGGLNTGELFF. Here the CDR3 DNA reads TGCGCCACCCACGGGGGGCTGAACACCGGGGAGCTGTTTTTT. The rearrangement joins TRBV5-1 to TRBJ2-2, with D possibly being TRBD2 (7 bases). V shed 9 bases and J shed 1 base, with 13 bases lying between them. Germline loops: CDR1 SGHRS, CDR2 YFSETQ. The CDR3 length is 14 residues. The variable domain in full, completed from reference TRBV5-1 and TRBJ2-2, reads KAGVTQTPRYLIKTRGQQVTLSCSPISGHRSVSWYQQTPGQGLQFLFEYFSETQRNKGNFPGRFSGRQFSNSRSEMNVSTLELGDSALYLCATHGGLNTGELFFGEGSRLTVL.

This rearrangement joins TRBV19 to TRBJ1-5; 7 bases are a match to TRBD1. The ends lost 9 bases at V and 11 bases at J; junction bases unmatched: 13. Germline CDR1 is LNHDA and CDR2 is SQIVND (reference sequence). This CDR3 has 13 amino acids. The CDR3 DNA reads TGTGCCAGCAGACAGGGCCTGGGCGGGGCCCAGCATTTT. This translates into CASRQGLGGAQHF.

The rearrangement uses TRBV10-3 and TRBJ2-7; TRBD2 agrees at 7 bases. The CDR3 has 16 residues. V lost 0 bases, J lost 2 bases, and 7 bases stayed unmatched. Per the germline V gene, CDR1 is ENHRY and CDR2 is SYGVKD. The CDR3 DNA reads as TGTGCCATCAGTGAGTCGCTCGGAGCGGGGACCTACGAGCAGTACTTC. This sequence encodes CAISESLGAGTYEQYF.

V usage is TRBV5-1 and J usage is TRBJ2-3; a possible D gene is TRBD1 (6 bases). The CDR3 extends over 16 amino acids. The V gene's germline CDR1 is SGHRS and CDR2 YFSETQ. Deletions cut 4 bases from V and 6 bases from J, with 21 bases between. The CDR3 loop is CASSPLPPGQPDTQYF. In nucleotides, the CDR3 is TGCGCCAGCAGCCCACTTCCCCCCGGACAGCCGGATACGCAGTATTTT.

CDR3 DNA sequence: TGTGCCAGCAGCGTCGGCGGGACTAGCGAGAACATTCAGTACTTC. This codes for CASSVGGTSENIQYF. The V gene is TRBV9, the J gene TRBJ2-4; 10 nucleotides match TRBD2. V dropped 2 bases and J dropped 7; count of bases not matched to a gene: 6. CDR3 length: 15 amino acids. CDR1 is SGDLS, CDR2 YYNGEE, per germline.

V is TRBV19 and J is TRBJ2-5; TRBD2 aligns across 12 bases. Per the germline V gene, CDR1 is LNHDA and CDR2 is SQIVND (reference sequence). V dropped 5 bases and J dropped 0; count of bases not matched to a gene: 1. The CDR3 consists of 15 residues. The CDR3, as DNA: TGTGCCAGTAGTTGGACTAGCGGGAACCAAGAGACCCAGTACTTC. Amino acids: CASSWTSGNQETQYF.

The chain combines TRBV14 with TRBJ2-1; TRBD2 matches at 9 bases. The CDR3 runs to 13 residues. The ends lost 8 bases at V and 5 bases at J; junction bases unmatched: 4. Germline CDR1 reads SGHDN; CDR2 reads FVKESK. The CDR3 DNA sequence: TGTGCCAGCCCCCGCGGGGGGGACAATGAGCAGTTCTTC. Amino acid sequence: CASPRGGDNEQFF.

The chain has TRBV30 and TRBJ1-1; 9 bases line up with TRBD1. This CDR3 has 13 amino acids. The ends lost 5 bases at V and 0 bases at J; junction bases unmatched: 1. Germline V gives CDR1 GTSNPN, CDR2 SVGIG (reference sequence). The CDR3: CAWGTGLNTEAFF. The CDR3 bases are TGTGCCTGGGGGACAGGGTTGAACACTGAAGCTTTCTTT. Full variable domain (missing parts from reference TRBV30 and TRBJ1-1): SQTIHQWPATLVQPVGSPLSLECTVEGTSNPNLYWYRQAAGRGLQLLFYSVGIGQISSEVPQNLSASRPQDRQFILSSKKLLLSDSGFYLCAWGTGLNTEAFFGQGTRLTVV.

This clone is a singleton in its sample. J is TRBJ2-1 and V is TRBV6-2 or TRBV6-3; the D gene is possibly TRBD2 (6 bases). The CDR3 runs 14 residues. Trimming left V 3 bases short and J 5 bases short, with 11 bases between. From germline, CDR1 is MNHEY and CDR2 SVGEGT. The CDR3 DNA follows: TGTGCCAGCAGTTATGGGGCGGGGAACAATGAGCAGTTCTTC. As protein: CASSYGAGNNEQFF.

This chain uses TRBV4-1 with TRBJ2-3; TRBD1 matches at 9 bases. Per the germline V gene, CDR1 is MGHRA and CDR2 is YSYEKL. The CDR3 consists of 19 residues. The V and J ends lost 2 bases and 2 bases, in that order; junction bases with no gene match: 14. CDR3: CASSQTPGQGTPSTDTQYF. For the CDR3, the DNA is TGCGCCAGCAGCCAAACACCGGGACAGGGCACTCCCTCCACAGATACGCAGTATTTT.

The chain links TRBV12-3 or TRBV12-4 to TRBJ2-5, with D tentatively TRBD2 (6 bases). The CDR3 covers 12 residues. The V end was cut by 5 bases, the J end by 5 bases, with 9 bases between. The CDR3 sequence is CASSGGEETQYF. The CDR3 DNA is TGTGCCAGCAGTGGAGGGGAGGAGACCCAGTACTTC.

The chain combines TRBV12-5 with TRBJ1-5, with D perhaps matching TRBD1 (5 bases). V was cut by 1 base and J by 7 bases, with 11 bases left in between. This CDR3 is built from 14 residues. Germline CDR1 reads LGHNT; CDR2 reads FRNRAP. The CDR3 here is CASGLGGGRQPQHF. In DNA form, the CDR3 reads TGTGCTAGTGGTTTGGGCGGGGGACGCCAGCCCCAGCATTTT.

The gene calls are TRBV7-9 and TRBJ1-2, with D hard to call. Germline-derived CDR1 and CDR2 are SEHNR and FQNEAQ (reference sequence). The V end was cut by 7 bases, the J end by 9 bases, with 18 bases between. There are 13 residues in the CDR3. The CDR3 DNA sequence: TGTGCCAGCACCTTGAGGGAAGGCGGGCGCTACACCTTC. Translating gives CASTLREGGRYTF.

The V gene is TRBV6-5, the J gene TRBJ1-2; 12 nucleotides match TRBD1. The CDR3 extends over 15 amino acids. V was pared by 2 bases and J by 7 bases, with 5 bases of the junction left unmatched. The germline CDR1 and CDR2 sequences are MNHEY and SVGAGI. The CDR3 is CASSYRMGQGAGYTF. In nucleotides, the CDR3 is TGTGCCAGCAGTTACCGAATGGGACAGGGGGCTGGCTACACCTTC.

The J gene is TRBJ2-1, the V gene TRBV11-2; 8 bases are shared with TRBD2. The ends lost 7 bases at V and 7 bases at J; junction bases unmatched: 18. In germline, CDR1 is SGHAT, CDR2 FQNNGV. This CDR3 spans 17 amino acids. The CDR3 DNA reads as TGTGCCAGCAACTTCCTCTCGGGCGGGAGGCCAAGGAATGAGCAGTTCTTC. Translated, it gives CASNFLSGGRPRNEQFF.

By frequency in the sample, this clone is medium-sized. The chain couples TRBV6-5 to TRBJ2-1, with no clear D. CDR3 size: 13 residues. With 0 bases removed from V and 7 bases from J, the gap between germline ends came to 7 bases. Germline V lookup: CDR1 MNHEY, CDR2 SVGAGI. The CDR3 coding sequence is TGTGCCAGCAGTTACTCAAATCATAATGAGCAGTTCTTC. Translated: CASSYSNHNEQFF.

This chain joins TRBV3-1 (or the pseudogene TRBV3-2) and TRBJ2-3; D is unresolved. The germline V and J ends were trimmed by 7 bases and 6 bases, with 8 bases remaining between them. Per the germline V gene, CDR1 is LGHDT and CDR2 is YNNKEL (reference sequence). The CDR3 spans 11 residues. This chain's CDR3 is CASTSKDTQYF. The CDR3 DNA follows: TGTGCCAGCACTAGTAAGGATACGCAGTATTTT.

This sequence joins TRBV19 and TRBJ2-1; D is perhaps TRBD1 (5 bases). The CDR3 has 14 amino acids. Trimming removed 5 bases at V and 3 bases at J, with 11 bases between. Germline V gene data show CDR1 as LNHDA and CDR2 as SQIVND (reference sequence). The CDR3 DNA sequence: TGTGCCAGTAGTTCGGTTGACAGCTACAATGAGCAGTTCTTC. Translating gives CASSSVDSYNEQFF.